Reported below is one TCR beta chain. The antigen is unknown. Germline CDR1 reads SQVTM; CDR2 reads ANQGSEA. V was pared by 6 bases and J by 2 bases, with 7 bases of the junction left unmatched. This CDR3 is built from 14 residues. Amplification used 60 Vbeta primers and 13 Jbeta primers. Methods used by the authors: The count from a later analysis was about 80 million unique TCR beta chains, some 12 million of them shared. Some clones are missing from TCRdb's copy, which holds only in-frame ones; the method was immunoSEQ multiplex PCR. That table supplies the V and J calls and clone size; D and trimming were determined from the DNA. The sample shows more than 100,000 clones, 77% of them seen only once. This sample is drawn from a study of cytomegalovirus exposure and HLA in healthy donors. The study's findings and limits: The presence/absence work took it that sequencing depth was about the same across donors.

The chain combines TRBV29-1 with TRBJ1-1; 9 nucleotides align to TRBD1. The specimen was PBMCs. This sequence was found in a human donor in good health. CDR3 protein: CSVGNRGLNTEAFF. CDR3 DNA sequence: TGCAGCGTCGGAAACAGGGGGCTAAACACTGAAGCTTTCTTT.